These 28 T cell receptor beta chains share one sample of origin, sequenced in a study of T cell repertoires in cytomegalovirus infection. MiXCR, applied by TCRdb to the reads, yields one record per CDR3 protein. In the table there are 640,000 or so distinct CDR3 sequences, roughly a third of which are singletons. Their recognized antigens are unknown. This specimen consisted of cultured PBMCs, obtained from culture after CMV antigen stimulation. These receptors were taken from a human donor in good health (CMV status not recorded). Some clones in this sample may be carry-over from other donors' samples.

This clonotype has a handful of counts. The chain employs TRBV12-5 and TRBJ2-4; 8 bases are a match to TRBD2. Germline CDR1 LGHNT, CDR2 FRNRAP. With 0 bases clipped from V and 0 bases from J, the junction kept 4 bases outside the gene matches. This CDR3 spans 17 amino acids. In nucleotides, the CDR3 is TGTGCTAGTGGTTTGGTACCTAGCGGGCTAGCCAAAAACATTCAGTACTTC. Translated, it gives CASGLVPSGLAKNIQYF.

The rearrangement links TRBV2 to TRBJ2-2; D may correspond to TRBD1 or TRBD2 (5 bases each). The V end lost 11 bases, the J end lost 0 bases, and 19 bases lay between the germline ends. CDR3 size: 16 residues. The V gene's germline CDR1 is SNHLY and CDR2 FYNNEI. The CDR3, as DNA: TGTGCCGCAAACCGGGACGTAGATACGAACACCGGGGAGCTGTTTTTT. Amino acids: CAANRDVDTNTGELFF.

This clonotype has more than one count but fewer than ten. The V gene is TRBV27, the J gene TRBJ2-7, with no clear D. CDR1 and CDR2 (germline): MNHEY, SMNVEV (reference sequence). The CDR3 is made up of 15 amino acids. Trimming cost V 2 bases and J 2 bases, with 13 bases left between them. The DNA of the CDR3 is TGTGCCAGCAGTTTAGACGTCGGCAGGCCCTACGAGCAGTACTTC. Amino acid sequence: CASSLDVGRPYEQYF.

The chain combines TRBV10-3 with TRBJ1-2; no clear D gene. This CDR3 region has 14 residues. V was clipped by 1 base and J by 4 bases, with 10 bases between them. Germline CDR1 ENHRY, CDR2 SYGVKD. CDR3 nucleotide sequence: TGTGCCATCAGTGAGTTCGGAACCACCTATGGCTACACCTTC. Protein: CAISEFGTTYGYTF.

This rearrangement joins TRBV2 to TRBJ2-5; a possible D gene is TRBD2 (5 bases). In germline, CDR1 is SNHLY, CDR2 FYNNEI. The CDR3 is 12 residues long. Trimming took off 10 bases at V and 5 bases at J, with 14 bases between the two ends. The CDR3 nucleotides read TGTGCCACCAGAGAGGGATTGGAGACCCAGTACTTC. Residues: CATREGLETQYF.

V gene TRBV10-1 combines with J gene TRBJ2-7; 13 bases line up with TRBD2. This CDR3 has 15 residues. The germline gives CDR1 WNHNN, CDR2 SYGVQD (reference sequence). With 2 bases clipped from V and 7 bases from J, the junction kept 5 bases outside the gene matches. Here the CDR3 reads CASSEKTSGRFEQYF. The CDR3 region has the DNA TGCGCCAGCAGTGAGAAGACTAGCGGGAGGTTTGAGCAGTACTTC.

This clonotype was seen only a few times. The chain has TRBV30 and TRBJ1-2; D not certain. Germline V lookup: CDR1 GTSNPN, CDR2 SVGIG (reference sequence). Trimming cost V 8 bases and J 6 bases, with 19 bases left between them. The CDR3 runs 13 residues. The CDR3 is CAGRLIGVDGYTF. Written as DNA, the CDR3 is TGTGCCGGACGTCTAATCGGGGTGGATGGCTACACCTTC. Full variable domain (remainder filled in from reference TRBV30 and TRBJ1-2): SQTIHQWPATLVQPVGSPLSLECTVEGTSNPNLYWYRQAAGRGLQLLFYSVGIGQISSEVPQNLSASRPQDRQFILSSKKLLLSDSGFYLCAGRLIGVDGYTFGSGTRLTVV.

This clonotype was seen a handful of times. CDR3 loop: CASSLKLAQETQYF. DNA for the CDR3: TGTGCCAGCAGCTTGAAACTAGCGCAGGAGACCCAGTACTTC. The rearrangement links TRBV5-4 to TRBJ2-5, with 7 bases identical to TRBD2. CDR1 and CDR2 from the germline V gene are SGHNT and YYREEE (reference sequence). Trimming cost V 1 base and J 5 bases; bases outside gene matches: 5. The CDR3 spans 14 residues.

At least ten counts were recorded for this clonotype. This chain uses TRBV7-2 with TRBJ1-1; D is unresolved. V was trimmed by 4 bases and J by 1 base, leaving 7 bases between them. This CDR3 is 13 amino acids long. Germline CDR1 reads SGHTA; CDR2 reads FQGNSA. CDR3 nucleotides: TGTGCCAGCAGCTACGAGCGGAACACTGAAGCTTTCTTT. Its translation is CASSYERNTEAFF. Complete variable domain (other parts from reference TRBV7-2 and TRBJ1-1): GAGVSQSPSNKVTEKGKDVELRCDPISGHTALYWYRQSLGQGLEFLIYFQGNSAPDKSGLPSDRFSAERTGGSVSTLTIQRTQQEDSAVYLCASSYERNTEAFFGQGTRLTVV.

The chain carries TRBV7-2 and TRBJ2-3; D remains ambiguous. V was pared by 6 bases and J by 4 bases, with 11 bases between. The CDR3 covers 13 residues. CDR1 and CDR2 from the germline V gene are SGHTA and FQGNSA. CDR3 DNA sequence: TGTGCCAGCAGTCTGACTTTTTCAGATACGCAGTATTTT. Its protein product is CASSLTFSDTQYF.

In this sample, this clonotype turned up a few times. The chain carries TRBV19 and TRBJ2-3, with D perhaps matching TRBD1 or TRBD2 (5 bases each). This CDR3 region has 13 residues. Germline CDR1 reads LNHDA; CDR2 reads SQIVND (reference sequence). CDR3 loop: CASRESRADTQYF. For the CDR3, the DNA is TGTGCGAGCAGGGAGTCACGCGCAGATACGCAGTATTTT.

This clonotype has a count of ten or more. The V gene is TRBV7-2, the J gene TRBJ1-5; possibly TRBD1 for D (5 bases). The CDR3 is 15 amino acids. Between the trimmed V and J ends, which lost 4 bases and 7 bases, there was a span of 17 bases. Germline V lookup: CDR1 SGHTA, CDR2 FQGNSA. As DNA, the CDR3 is TGTGCCAGCAGCTCCGCAACGGGACGGTACCAGCCCCAGCATTTT. Protein product: CASSSATGRYQPQHF.

J is TRBJ1-3 and V is TRBV7-8; no clear D. V was pared by 5 bases and J by 0 bases, with 14 bases between. CDR1 and CDR2 (germline): SGHVS, FQNEAQ. This CDR3 spans 16 amino acids. CDR3 loop: CASSRGRADSGNTIYF. CDR3 nucleotide sequence: TGTGCCAGCAGCCGCGGTAGGGCGGACTCTGGAAACACCATATATTTT.

This clonotype was seen many times. The V call is TRBV7-2, the J call TRBJ1-2, with a possible D match to TRBD1 (6 bases). This CDR3 spans 16 amino acids. The V end lost 5 bases, the J end lost 3 bases, and 19 bases lay between the germline ends. The germline CDR1 and CDR2 sequences are SGHTA and FQGNSA. DNA of the CDR3: TGTGCCAGCAGCCCCTTGGGAGGGGGGACGGACTATGGCTACACCTTC. It encodes CASSPLGGGTDYGYTF.

The CDR3 here is CSAGHRGPRADTQYF. The CDR3 DNA is TGCAGTGCTGGGCACAGGGGCCCGAGGGCAGATACGCAGTATTTT. The rearrangement links TRBV20-1 to TRBJ2-3; TRBD1 agrees at 7 bases. Germline CDR1 and CDR2: DFQATT and SNEGSKA (reference sequence). Trimming took 5 bases from V and 4 from J; bases not matched to a gene: 12. The CDR3 is 15 residues long.

The rearrangement links TRBV6-2 or TRBV6-3 to TRBJ1-1, with 7 nucleotides matching TRBD1. Unmatched junction bases numbered 10, after V lost 10 bases and J lost 5 bases. The CDR3 totals 13 residues. The germline V gene has CDR1 MNHEY and CDR2 SVGEGT. CDR3 residues: CATRRGGYTEAFF. In DNA form, the CDR3 reads TGTGCCACCCGACGAGGGGGCTATACTGAAGCTTTCTTT.

The V and J genes are TRBV5-4 and TRBJ1-2, with 11 bases that match TRBD1. This CDR3 region has 14 residues. Germline lookup yields CDR1 SGHNT and CDR2 YYREEE (reference sequence). Germline trimming cut 4 bases from V and 3 bases from J; bases unmatched to any gene: 2. For the CDR3, the DNA is TGTGCCAGCAGCGGGGACAGGGGGGACTATGGCTACACCTTC. Amino acids: CASSGDRGDYGYTF.

The chain's CDR3 is CASSFWRSGTGGWGELFF. As DNA, the CDR3 is TGTGCCAGCAGTTTTTGGCGATCCGGGACAGGGGGTTGGGGGGAGCTGTTTTTT. The gene calls are TRBV27 and TRBJ2-2; TRBD1 aligns across 11 bases. Germline loops: CDR1 MNHEY, CDR2 SMNVEV (reference sequence). V dropped 3 bases and J dropped 8; count of bases not matched to a gene: 14. CDR3 length equals 18 residues.

The chain employs TRBV20-1 and TRBJ2-7, with 10 bases identical to TRBD2. With 8 bases clipped from V and 9 bases from J, the junction kept 10 bases outside the gene matches. This CDR3 comprises 12 residues. The germline CDR1 and CDR2 sequences are DFQATT and SNEGSKA (reference sequence). The CDR3 nucleotides are TGCAGTACAAAGGATTCTAGCGGGAGGCAGTACTTC. Its translation is CSTKDSSGRQYF.

The chain carries TRBV18 and TRBJ2-1; tentatively, D is TRBD1 (6 bases). CDR1 is KGHSH and CDR2 is LQKENI in the germline V gene. The ends were cut back, 4 bases at V and 1 base at J, with 11 bases in the middle. The length of the CDR3 is 15 residues. CDR3 bases: TGTGCCAGCTCACTAAGACAGGTTTCCTACAATGAGCAGTTCTTC. Protein: CASSLRQVSYNEQFF.

V is TRBV6-1 and J is TRBJ2-1; D gene unclear. Germline CDR1 and CDR2: MNHNS and SASEGT. Trimming removed 5 bases from V and 0 bases from J, with 11 bases in between. This CDR3 has 15 residues. CDR3 sequence (DNA): TGTGCCAGCAGTAGAGGCCCTATCTCCTACAATGAGCAGTTCTTC. Its protein is CASSRGPISYNEQFF.

The V call is TRBV4-3, the J call TRBJ1-1, with TRBD1 as a possible D gene (5 bases). This CDR3 is 15 amino acids long. Trimming removed 0 bases at V and 0 bases at J, with 8 bases between. Per germline, CDR1 LGHNA and CDR2 YSLEER. DNA for the CDR3: TGCGCCAGCAGCCAAGAACGGGGACTGAACACTGAAGCTTTCTTT. Translated, it gives CASSQERGLNTEAFF.

The genes are TRBV2 and TRBJ1-2; D not resolved. Germline CDR1 SNHLY, CDR2 FYNNEI. The CDR3 totals 15 residues. Trimming removed 4 bases from V and 7 bases from J, with 19 bases in between. CDR3 bases: TGTGCCAGCAGTGGAGGAGGGCGGACTGCAGGTGGCTACACCTTC. Translation: CASSGGGRTAGGYTF.

This chain joins TRBV4-3 and TRBJ2-5; a possible D gene is TRBD2 (5 bases). CDR3 length: 16 residues. Germline V lookup: CDR1 LGHNA, CDR2 YSLEER. Trimming removed 0 bases from V and 3 bases from J, with 14 bases in between. This CDR3 is CASSQDTGVAKETQYF. CDR3 DNA sequence: TGCGCCAGCAGCCAAGATACCGGAGTAGCGAAAGAGACCCAGTACTTC.

The chain carries TRBV4-1 and TRBJ2-1; D perhaps matches TRBD2 (6 bases). CDR1 MGHRA and CDR2 YSYEKL come from the germline V gene. The CDR3 has 17 amino acids. Trimming pared 1 base from V and 2 bases from J, leaving 15 bases between. CDR3 sequence: CASSQGAGRGTYNEQFF. DNA for the CDR3: TGCGCCAGCAGCCAAGGAGCCGGGCGGGGTACCTACAATGAGCAGTTCTTC.

This clonotype occurred once. The chain is built from TRBV5-1 and TRBJ2-1; 9 bases line up with TRBD1. The CDR3 covers 16 residues. The V and J ends lost 1 base and 5 bases, in that order; junction bases with no gene match: 7. Germline CDR1 reads SGHRS; CDR2 reads YFSETQ. CDR3 sequence reads: CASSLTPGQGDNEQFF. As DNA, the CDR3 is TGCGCCAGCAGCTTGACGCCGGGACAGGGAGACAATGAGCAGTTCTTC.

This clonotype was seen a handful of times. The DNA of the CDR3 is TGTGCCAGCAGCCAGGACAGGGAGGTTGGCAATCAGCCCCAGCATTTT. This translates into CASSQDREVGNQPQHF. The chain employs TRBV11-2 and TRBJ1-5; 8 bases align to TRBD1. CDR1 and CDR2 (germline): SGHAT, FQNNGV. CDR3 size: 16 residues. Unmatched junction bases numbered 8, after V lost 5 bases and J lost 2 bases.

The V and J genes are TRBV19 and TRBJ1-1; 8 nucleotides match TRBD1. Germline-derived CDR1 and CDR2 are LNHDA and SQIVND (reference sequence). CDR3 length: 16 residues. V was pared by 7 bases and J by 4 bases, with 14 bases of the junction left unmatched. The CDR3 protein is CASTGGGWVLSTEAFF. CDR3 bases: TGTGCCAGTACAGGGGGCGGCTGGGTTCTGTCCACTGAAGCTTTCTTT.